A selection of T cell receptor beta chains follows, all from one sample in a study of PD-1 blockade in classical Hodgkin lymphoma. Only in-frame clones appear in the TCRdb table, and some are missing; sequencing was by immunoSEQ multiplex PCR. The repertoire consists of 95,000 to 100,000 clones, with around 89% occurring once and the leading ten covering under 8%. This specimen consisted of peripheral blood mononuclear cells (PBMCs), obtained before the second cycle of nivolumab. The receptors derive from a human donor with classical Hodgkin lymphoma. Both conserved end residues are trimmed from each CDR3. Where a row states a size, it is once, few, many or the class of an expanded clone; other rows omit it.

v_gene	abundance	j_gene	CDR3aa
TRBV6-1	NA	TRBJ2-7	ASSYAGEQY
TRBV7-9	NA	TRBJ2-5	ASSPGQVNQETQY
TRBV11-3	NA	TRBJ1-2	ASSQDGYYGYT
TRBV10-3	NA	TRBJ2-1	ATLAGGFDNEQF
TRBV30	NA	TRBJ1-2	AWTPQPAYGYT
TRBV27	NA	TRBJ2-1	ASSLSPQGREQF
TRBV7-6	NA	TRBJ1-2	ASSFEGSYGYT
TRBV20-1	NA	TRBJ2-5	SAATETQY
TRBV6-6	NA	TRBJ1-2	ASSEGDNYGYT
TRBV7-9	NA	TRBJ2-2	ASSLRDANTGELF
TRBV11-2	NA	TRBJ2-2	ASSLVAFSGELF
TRBV7-2	NA	TRBJ2-5	ASSLLYPTGSVKETQY
TRBV5-8	NA	TRBJ2-5	ASRIEVGETQY
TRBV9	NA	TRBJ1-2	ASSFRDRANYGYT
TRBV6-5	few	TRBJ1-2	ASSRDRDYGYT
TRBV7-9	NA	TRBJ2-3	ASSHLWTEPNTQY
TRBV19	NA	TRBJ2-6	ASSIWTGPGANVLT
TRBV19	NA	TRBJ2-5	ASSSPNRVSQETQY
TRBV30	NA	TRBJ1-4	AWDNGQFNEKLF
TRBV6-5	NA	TRBJ1-5	ASSSGTGRDQPQH
TRBV19	NA	TRBJ1-1	ASSIPPGVNTEAF
TRBV28	NA	TRBJ2-1	ASRYPGAYNNEQF
TRBV7-9	once	TRBJ1-4	ASSLAYLNEKLF
TRBV7-9	NA	TRBJ2-5	ASSPSGHYQETQY
TRBV5-5	NA	TRBJ1-2	ASSFLSGGTGYGYT
TRBV6-1	NA	TRBJ2-1	ASSEFGSSSYNEQF
TRBV19	many	TRBJ2-7	ASSIGLGQNYEQY
TRBV19	NA	TRBJ1-2	ASNPGGDYGYT
TRBV2	NA	TRBJ2-7	ASSAKHRDRGGEQY
TRBV7-9	NA	TRBJ1-4	ASSLEDEKLF
TRBV6-1	NA	TRBJ2-2	ASSVGQGASTGELF
TRBV7-2	NA	TRBJ1-1	ASSSKGVRFEAF